This TCR beta chain was found in a study of pediatric ulcerative colitis. As for the study in general: Most patients had pancolitis, and two had left-sided colitis.

Trimming took off 6 bases at V and 4 bases at J, with 13 bases between the two ends. The CDR3 contains 13 residues. The germline gives CDR1 MNHEY, CDR2 SMNVEV (reference sequence). Note on this clone: Its matching antigen is unknown.

Sequencing was at survey level. Clones were read by immunoSEQ multiplex PCR, and TCRdb kept only the in-frame ones, dropping some. There are about 15,000 clones in the sample; approximately 90% occur only once, and 0.75% to 1% lies in the top ten. Study-level findings and limits: Clonal expansions reduced rectal repertoire diversity in acute severe colitis.

This chain links TRBV27 with TRBJ2-7; possibly TRBD2 for D (6 bases). Material for sequencing was blood. The sequence derives from a boy under 18 with moderate ulcerative colitis. The CDR3 protein is CASRKGGGYEQYF. In DNA, the CDR3 is TGTGCCAGCAGAAAGGGAGGAGGGTACGAGCAGTACTTC.